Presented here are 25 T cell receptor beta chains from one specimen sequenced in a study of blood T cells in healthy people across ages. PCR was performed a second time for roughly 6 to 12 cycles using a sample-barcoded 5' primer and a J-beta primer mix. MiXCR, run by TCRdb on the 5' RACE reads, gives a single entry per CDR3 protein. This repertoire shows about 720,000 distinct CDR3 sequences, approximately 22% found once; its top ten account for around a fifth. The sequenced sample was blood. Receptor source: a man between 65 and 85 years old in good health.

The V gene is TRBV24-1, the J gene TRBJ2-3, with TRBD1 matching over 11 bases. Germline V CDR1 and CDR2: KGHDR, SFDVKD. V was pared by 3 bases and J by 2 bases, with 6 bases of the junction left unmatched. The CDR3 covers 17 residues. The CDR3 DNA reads TGTGCCACCAGTGATCCTCCGGGACAGGGGGACACAGATACGCAGTATTTT. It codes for CATSDPPGQGDTDTQYF.

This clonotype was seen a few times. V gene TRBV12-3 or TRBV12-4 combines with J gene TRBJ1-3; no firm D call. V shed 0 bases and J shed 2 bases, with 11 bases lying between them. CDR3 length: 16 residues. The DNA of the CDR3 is TGTGCCAGCAGTTTAGCCCACAGTCGTACTGGAAACACCATATATTTT. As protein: CASSLAHSRTGNTIYF.

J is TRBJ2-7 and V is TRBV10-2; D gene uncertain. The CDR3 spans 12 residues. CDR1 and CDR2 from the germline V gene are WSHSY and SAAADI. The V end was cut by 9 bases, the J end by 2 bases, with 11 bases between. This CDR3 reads CASRHPTYEQYF. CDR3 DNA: TGCGCCAGTAGACACCCAACCTACGAGCAGTACTTC.

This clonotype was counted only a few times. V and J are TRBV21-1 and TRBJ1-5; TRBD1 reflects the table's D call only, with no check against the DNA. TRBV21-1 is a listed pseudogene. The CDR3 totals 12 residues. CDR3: CASIGGDQPQHF. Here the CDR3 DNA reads TGTGCCAGCATAGGGGGCGATCAGCCCCAGCATTTT.

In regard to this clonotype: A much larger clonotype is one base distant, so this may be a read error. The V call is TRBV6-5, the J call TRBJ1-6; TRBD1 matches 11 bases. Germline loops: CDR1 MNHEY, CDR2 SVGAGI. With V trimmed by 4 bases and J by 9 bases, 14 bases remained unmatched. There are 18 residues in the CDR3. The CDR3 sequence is CASSFLEPGQGATSPLHF. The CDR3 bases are TGTGCCAGCAGTTTCTTAGAACCCGGACAGGGGGCGACTTCACCCCTCCACTTT.

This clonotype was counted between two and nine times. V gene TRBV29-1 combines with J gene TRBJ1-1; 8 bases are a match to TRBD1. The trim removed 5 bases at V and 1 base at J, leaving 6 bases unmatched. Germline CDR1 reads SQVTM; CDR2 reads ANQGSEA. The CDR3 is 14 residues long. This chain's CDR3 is CSVHRGGENTEAFF. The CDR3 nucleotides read TGCAGCGTTCACAGGGGGGGCGAGAACACTGAAGCTTTCTTT. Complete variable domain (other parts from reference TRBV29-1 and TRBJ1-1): SAVISQKPSRDICQRGTSLTIQCQVDSQVTMMFWYRQQPGQSLTLIATANQGSEATYESGFVIDKFPISRPNLTFSTLTVSNMSPEDSSIYLCSVHRGGENTEAFFGQGTRLTVV.

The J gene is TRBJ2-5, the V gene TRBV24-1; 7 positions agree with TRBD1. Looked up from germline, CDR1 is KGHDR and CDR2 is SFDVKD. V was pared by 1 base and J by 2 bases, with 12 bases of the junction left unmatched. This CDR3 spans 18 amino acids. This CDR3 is CATSDFPKTGLVQETQYF. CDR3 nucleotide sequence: TGTGCCACCAGTGATTTCCCGAAGACAGGGCTTGTTCAAGAGACCCAGTACTTC.

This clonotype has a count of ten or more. The CDR3: CASSLNDRNTGELFF. Here the CDR3 DNA reads TGTGCCAGCAGCTTGAATGACAGGAACACCGGGGAGCTGTTTTTT. J is TRBJ2-2 and V is TRBV5-6; the D gene is possibly TRBD1 (5 bases). Per the germline V gene, CDR1 is SGHDT and CDR2 is YYEEEE. The V and J ends lost 1 base and 1 base respectively, with 8 bases between them. The length of the CDR3 is 15 residues.

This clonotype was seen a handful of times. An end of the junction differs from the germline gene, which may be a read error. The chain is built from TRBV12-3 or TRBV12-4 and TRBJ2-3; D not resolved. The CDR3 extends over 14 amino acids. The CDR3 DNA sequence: TGTGCCAGCAGTTTATGGGGATTCACAGATGCGCAGTATTTT. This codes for CASSLWGFTDAQYF.

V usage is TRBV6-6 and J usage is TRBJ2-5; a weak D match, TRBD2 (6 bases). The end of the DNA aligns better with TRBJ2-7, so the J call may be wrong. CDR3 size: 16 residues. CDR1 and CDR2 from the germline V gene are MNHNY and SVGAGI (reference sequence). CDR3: CASSYSGRVGGSEQYF. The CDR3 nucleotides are TGTGCCAGCAGTTACTCGGGCAGGGTTGGAGGGAGCGAGCAGTACTTC.

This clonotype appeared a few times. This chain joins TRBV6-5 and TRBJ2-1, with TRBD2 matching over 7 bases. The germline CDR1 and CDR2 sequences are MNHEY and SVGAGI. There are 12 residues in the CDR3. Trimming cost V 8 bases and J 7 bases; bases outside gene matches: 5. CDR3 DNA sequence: TGTGCCAGCGGACTAGGTAGTAATGAGCAGTTCTTC. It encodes CASGLGSNEQFF.

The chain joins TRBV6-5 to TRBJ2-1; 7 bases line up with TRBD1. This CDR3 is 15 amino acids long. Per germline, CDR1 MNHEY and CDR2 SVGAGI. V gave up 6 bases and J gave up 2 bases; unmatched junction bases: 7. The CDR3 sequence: CASRYDRAPYNEQFF. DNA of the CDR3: TGTGCCAGCAGATATGACAGGGCCCCCTACAATGAGCAGTTCTTC.

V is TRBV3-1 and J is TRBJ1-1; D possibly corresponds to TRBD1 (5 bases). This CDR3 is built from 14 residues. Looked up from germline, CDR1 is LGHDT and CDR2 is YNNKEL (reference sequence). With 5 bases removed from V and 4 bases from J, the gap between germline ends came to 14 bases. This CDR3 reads CASSSGGRGTEAFF. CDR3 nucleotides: TGTGCCAGCAGCTCCGGGGGAAGGGGCACTGAAGCTTTCTTT.

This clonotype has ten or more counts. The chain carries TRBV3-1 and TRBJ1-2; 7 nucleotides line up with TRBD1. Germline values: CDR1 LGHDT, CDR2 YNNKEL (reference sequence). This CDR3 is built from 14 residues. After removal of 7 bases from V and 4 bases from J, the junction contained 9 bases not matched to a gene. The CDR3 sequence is CASNDLTGSYGYTF. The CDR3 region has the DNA TGTGCCAGCAACGATTTGACAGGGAGCTATGGCTACACCTTC. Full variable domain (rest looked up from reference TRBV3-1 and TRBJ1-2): DTAVSQTPKYLVTQMGNDKSIKCEQNLGHDTMYWYKQDSKKFLKIMFSYNNKELIINETVPNRFSPKSPDKAHLNLHINSLELGDSAVYFCASNDLTGSYGYTFGSGTRLTVV.

The CDR3 reads CASRTPGAGNTIYF. CDR3 sequence (DNA): TGTGCCAGCAGAACCCCAGGGGCTGGAAACACCATATATTTT. This chain connects TRBV7-2 to TRBJ1-3, with D maybe TRBD1 (6 bases). The CDR3 has 14 residues. The V end was cut by 6 bases, the J end by 2 bases, with 11 bases between. The germline V gene has CDR1 SGHTA and CDR2 FQGNSA.

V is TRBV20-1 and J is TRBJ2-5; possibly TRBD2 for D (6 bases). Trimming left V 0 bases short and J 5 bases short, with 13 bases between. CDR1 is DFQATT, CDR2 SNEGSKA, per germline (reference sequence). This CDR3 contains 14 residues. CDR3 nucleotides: TGCAGTGCTAGAGAACCTAGCGTATCTGAGACCCAGTACTTC. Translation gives CSAREPSVSETQYF.

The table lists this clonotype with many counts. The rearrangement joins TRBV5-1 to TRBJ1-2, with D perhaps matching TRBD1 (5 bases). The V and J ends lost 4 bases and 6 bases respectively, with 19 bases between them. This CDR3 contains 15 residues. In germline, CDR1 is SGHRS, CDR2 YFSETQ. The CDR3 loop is CASSEGPQELHGYTF. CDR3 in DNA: TGCGCCAGCAGCGAGGGACCGCAGGAATTACATGGCTACACCTTC.

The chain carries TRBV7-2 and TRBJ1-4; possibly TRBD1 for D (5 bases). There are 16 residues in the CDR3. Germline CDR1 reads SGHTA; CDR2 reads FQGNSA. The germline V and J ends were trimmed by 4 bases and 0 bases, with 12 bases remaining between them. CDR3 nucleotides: TGTGCCAGCAGCTCAGGGAGCGGGGCAACTAATGAAAAACTGTTTTTT. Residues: CASSSGSGATNEKLFF.

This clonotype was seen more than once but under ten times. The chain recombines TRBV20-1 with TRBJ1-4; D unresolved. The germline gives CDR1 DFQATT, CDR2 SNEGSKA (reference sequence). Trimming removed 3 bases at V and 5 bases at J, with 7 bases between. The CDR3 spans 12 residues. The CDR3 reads CSARGPNEKLFF. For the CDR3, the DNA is TGCAGTGCTAGGGGCCCAAATGAAAAACTGTTTTTT.

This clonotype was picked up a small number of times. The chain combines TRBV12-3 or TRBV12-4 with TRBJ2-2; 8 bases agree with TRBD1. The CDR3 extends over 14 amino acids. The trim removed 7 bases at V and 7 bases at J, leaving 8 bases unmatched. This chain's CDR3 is CASIAGGHGGELFF. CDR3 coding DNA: TGTGCCAGCATAGCAGGGGGCCATGGCGGGGAGCTGTTTTTT.

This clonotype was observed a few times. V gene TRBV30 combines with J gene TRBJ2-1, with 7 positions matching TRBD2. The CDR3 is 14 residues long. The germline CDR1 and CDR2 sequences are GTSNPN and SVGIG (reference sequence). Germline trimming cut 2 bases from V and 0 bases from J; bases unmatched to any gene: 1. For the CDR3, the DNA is TGTGCCTGGAGTCGCGGGAGCTCCTACAATGAGCAGTTCTTC. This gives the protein CAWSRGSSYNEQFF.

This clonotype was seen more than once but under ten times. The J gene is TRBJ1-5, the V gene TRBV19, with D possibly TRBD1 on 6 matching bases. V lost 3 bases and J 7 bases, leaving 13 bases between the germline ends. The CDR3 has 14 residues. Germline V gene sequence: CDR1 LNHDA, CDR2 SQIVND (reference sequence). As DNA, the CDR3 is TGTGCCAGTAGTATTCGGGACAAGAGACAGCCCCAGCATTTT. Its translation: CASSIRDKRQPQHF.

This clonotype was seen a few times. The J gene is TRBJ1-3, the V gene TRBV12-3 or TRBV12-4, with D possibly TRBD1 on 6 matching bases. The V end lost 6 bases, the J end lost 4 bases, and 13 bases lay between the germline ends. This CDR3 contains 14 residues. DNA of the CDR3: TGTGCCAGCAGCTTCCAGGGGAGCGGAAACACCATATATTTT. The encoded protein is CASSFQGSGNTIYF.

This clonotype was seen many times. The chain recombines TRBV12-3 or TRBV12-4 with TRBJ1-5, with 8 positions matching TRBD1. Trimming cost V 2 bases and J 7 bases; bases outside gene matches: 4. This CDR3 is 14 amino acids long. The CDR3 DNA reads TGTGCCAGCAGTTTATCAGGGGGCAGCCAGCCCCAGCATTTT. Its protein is CASSLSGGSQPQHF.

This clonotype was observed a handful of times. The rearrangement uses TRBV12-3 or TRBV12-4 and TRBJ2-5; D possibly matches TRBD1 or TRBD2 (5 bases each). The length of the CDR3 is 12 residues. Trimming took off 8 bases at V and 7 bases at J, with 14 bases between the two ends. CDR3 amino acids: CASGRDVATQYF. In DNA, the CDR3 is TGTGCCAGCGGCCGGGACGTTGCGACCCAGTACTTC.